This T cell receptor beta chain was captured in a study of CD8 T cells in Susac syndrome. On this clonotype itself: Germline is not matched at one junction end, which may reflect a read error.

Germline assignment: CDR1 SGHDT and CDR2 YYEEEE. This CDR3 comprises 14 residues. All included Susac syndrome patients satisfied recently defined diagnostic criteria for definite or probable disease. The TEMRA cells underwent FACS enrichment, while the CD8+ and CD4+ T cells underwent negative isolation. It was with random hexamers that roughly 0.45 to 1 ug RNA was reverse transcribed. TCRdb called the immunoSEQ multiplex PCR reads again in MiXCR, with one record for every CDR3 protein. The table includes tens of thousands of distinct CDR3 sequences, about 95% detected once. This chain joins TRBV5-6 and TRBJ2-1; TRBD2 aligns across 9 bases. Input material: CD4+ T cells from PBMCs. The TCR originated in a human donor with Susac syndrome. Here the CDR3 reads CASSLARGTSLLVF. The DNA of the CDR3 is TGTGCCAGCAGCTTGGCCAGGGGGACTAGCCTTCTCGTCTTC.